Presented here are 15 T cell receptor beta chains from one specimen sequenced in a study of blood T cell repertoires in COVID-19 (dated by TCRdb to the early 2020s). The method was the immunoSEQ multiplex PCR assay. The immuneACCESS repertoire file appears here via TCRdb, limited to in-frame rearrangements. These files lack a portion of the clones; in checked studies, under half of the deficit traces to unresolved V genes, and the cause of the others is not known. Across this sample there are 200,000 to 250,000 clones, with approximately 87% seen only once. The ten largest clonotypes hold 6.2% of the sample. Sequencing was done on a sample of peripheral blood. The origin of the receptors is a man aged 55 to 69 with acute or convalescent COVID-19.

The count of this clone is one. The chain has TRBV28 and TRBJ1-1, with D perhaps matching TRBD1 (6 bases). In germline, CDR1 is MDHEN, CDR2 SYDVKM. CDR3 length equals 15 residues. V lost 6 bases to trimming and J lost 7 bases, with 21 bases between them. CDR3 protein: CASSLPRGGSGEAFF. In nucleotides, the CDR3 is TGTGCCAGCAGCCTCCCACGGGGGGGCTCAGGTGAAGCTTTCTTT.

The CDR3 sequence is CASSLDGGVDEQYF. CDR3 DNA sequence: TGCGCCAGCAGCTTGGACGGGGGAGTCGACGAGCAGTACTTC. The rearrangement uses TRBV5-1 and TRBJ2-7; D is possibly TRBD2 (6 bases). CDR3 length: 14 amino acids. Germline V gene data show CDR1 as SGHRS and CDR2 as YFSETQ. Trimming cost V 0 bases and J 5 bases, with 12 bases left between them. The complete variable domain, with remaining parts taken from reference TRBV5-1 and TRBJ2-7, reads KAGVTQTPRYLIKTRGQQVTLSCSPISGHRSVSWYQQTPGQGLQFLFEYFSETQRNKGNFPGRFSGRQFSNSRSEMNVSTLELGDSALYLCASSLDGGVDEQYFGPGTRLTVT.

The chain combines TRBV9 with TRBJ2-1; D gene uncertain. Germline V gene lookup returns CDR1 SGDLS and CDR2 YYNGEE. Trimming removed 0 bases from V and 2 bases from J, with 6 bases in between. CDR3 length: 14 amino acids. The CDR3, as DNA: TGTGCCAGCAGCGTAGAGCATACCTACAATGAGCAGTTCTTC. Its translation: CASSVEHTYNEQFF.

This rearrangement joins TRBV9 to TRBJ1-1, with 9 bases identical to TRBD1. The CDR3 sequence is 15 residues long. Germline V CDR1 and CDR2: SGDLS, YYNGEE. V trimming: 4 bases; J trimming: 0 bases; junction bases outside the gene matches: 4. CDR3 bases: TGTGCCAGCAGCAAAGGACAGGGGATGAACACTGAAGCTTTCTTT. Translating gives CASSKGQGMNTEAFF.

In DNA form, the CDR3 reads TGTGCCAGCAGATGGGGGACAGGGAACACCGGGGAGCTGTTTTTT. Protein: CASRWGTGNTGELFF. The chain uses TRBV7-8 and TRBJ2-2; the match to TRBD1 covers 8 bases. Trimming removed 6 bases from V and 1 base from J; junction bases left unmatched: 4. CDR1 is SGHVS, CDR2 FQNEAQ, per germline. This CDR3 region has 15 residues.

Only a few counts were recorded for this clone. The CDR3 region has the DNA TGTGCCAGCAGAACCCCGGGAACTCCTAATCAGCCCCAGCATTTT. Translating gives CASRTPGTPNQPQHF. This chain links TRBV28 with TRBJ1-5; D gene ambiguous. V gave up 6 bases and J gave up 4 bases, with 16 bases separating them. CDR3 length: 15 amino acids. Germline assignment: CDR1 MDHEN and CDR2 SYDVKM.

This clone has just a few counts. The chain employs TRBV5-5 and TRBJ1-2; D remains unclear. Germline CDR1 is SGHKS and CDR2 is YYEKEE (reference sequence). The CDR3 sequence is 13 residues long. Trimming pared 7 bases from V and 10 bases from J, leaving 20 bases between. CDR3 in amino acids: CASRVGAQSFYTF. In DNA form, the CDR3 reads TGTGCCAGCCGAGTCGGAGCTCAAAGTTTCTACACCTTC.

The chain recombines TRBV5-4 with TRBJ1-2; a weak D match, TRBD1 (5 bases). V was shortened by 1 base and J by 2 bases, with 9 bases between the two germline ends. The germline V gene encodes CDR1 SGHNT and CDR2 YYREEE (reference sequence). The CDR3 has 14 residues. CDR3 region: CASSLISGNYGYTF. CDR3 nucleotide sequence: TGTGCCAGCAGCTTGATATCAGGGAACTATGGCTACACCTTC.

The rearrangement links TRBV9 to TRBJ1-4; 7 nucleotides line up with TRBD1. This CDR3 comprises 14 residues. V was pared by 4 bases and J by 3 bases, with 3 bases of the junction left unmatched. Germline CDR1 reads SGDLS; CDR2 reads YYNGEE. CDR3 amino acids: CASSTGTANEKLFF. As DNA, the CDR3 is TGTGCCAGCAGCACCGGGACAGCTAATGAAAAACTGTTTTTT.

The V gene is TRBV5-6, the J gene TRBJ1-4; D is unclear. Germline V CDR1 and CDR2: SGHDT, YYEEEE. CDR3 length equals 15 residues. Trimming left V 0 bases short and J 5 bases short, with 11 bases between. The CDR3 nucleotides are TGTGCCAGCAGCTTGGTCGGGGTGGAGAATGAAAAACTGTTTTTT. Its protein is CASSLVGVENEKLFF.

The J gene is TRBJ1-6, the V gene TRBV27, with TRBD1 as a possible D gene (6 bases). CDR1 and CDR2 from the germline V gene are MNHEY and SMNVEV (reference sequence). The V end was cut by 0 bases, the J end by 9 bases, with 9 bases between. The CDR3 runs to 14 residues. CDR3 bases: TGTGCCAGCAGTTTATCGGGCAGGGGTTCACCCCTCCACTTT. Amino acids: CASSLSGRGSPLHF.

This clone was counted a few times. The rearrangement joins TRBV7-3 to TRBJ2-1; tentatively, D is TRBD1 (6 bases). The germline CDR1 and CDR2 sequences are SGHTA and FQGTGA. V was cut by 3 bases and J by 9 bases, with 12 bases left in between. This CDR3 is built from 13 residues. The CDR3 loop is CASSFAGDGEQFF. Written as DNA, the CDR3 is TGTGCCAGCAGCTTCGCAGGGGATGGTGAGCAGTTCTTC.

The chain employs TRBV6-5 and TRBJ1-6; D call uncertain. V gave up 9 bases and J gave up 6 bases, with 9 bases separating them. Per germline, CDR1 MNHEY and CDR2 SVGAGI. This CDR3 comprises 12 residues. The CDR3 loop is CASQSLNSPLHF. In DNA, the CDR3 is TGTGCCAGTCAAAGCCTTAATTCACCCCTCCACTTT.

In this sample, this clone turned up once. The chain joins TRBV7-9 to TRBJ2-7; 9 nucleotides match TRBD1. This CDR3 region has 16 residues. Germline CDR1 SEHNR, CDR2 FQNEAQ (reference sequence). Losses at the gene ends were 1 base for V and 7 bases for J; bases not matched to a gene: 11. CDR3 amino acids: CASSLGGGQGVREQYF. CDR3 in DNA: TGTGCCAGCAGCTTAGGAGGGGGACAGGGAGTAAGGGAGCAGTACTTC.

The J gene is TRBJ2-7, the V gene TRBV6-2 or TRBV6-3; a possible D gene is TRBD1 (6 bases). This CDR3 contains 14 residues. The V and J ends lost 0 bases and 4 bases respectively, with 10 bases between them. Germline V gene lookup returns CDR1 MNHEY and CDR2 SVGEGT. CDR3 coding DNA: TGTGCCAGCAGTTACTCAGGCAGGGGTTACGAGCAGTACTTC. Translation: CASSYSGRGYEQYF.